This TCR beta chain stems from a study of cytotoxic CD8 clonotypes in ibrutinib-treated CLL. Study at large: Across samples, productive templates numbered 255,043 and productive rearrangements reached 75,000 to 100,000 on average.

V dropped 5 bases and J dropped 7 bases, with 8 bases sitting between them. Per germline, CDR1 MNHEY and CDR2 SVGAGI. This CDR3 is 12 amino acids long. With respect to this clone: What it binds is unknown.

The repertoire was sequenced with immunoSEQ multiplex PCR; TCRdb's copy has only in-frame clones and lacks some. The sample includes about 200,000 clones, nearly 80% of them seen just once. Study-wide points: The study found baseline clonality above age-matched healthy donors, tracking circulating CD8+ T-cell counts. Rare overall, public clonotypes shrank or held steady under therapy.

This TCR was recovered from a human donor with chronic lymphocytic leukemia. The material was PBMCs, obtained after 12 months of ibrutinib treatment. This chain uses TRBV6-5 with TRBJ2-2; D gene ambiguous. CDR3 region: CASSDWLGELFF. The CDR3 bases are TGTGCCAGCAGTGACTGGCTCGGGGAGCTGTTTTTT.